Sequencing of this T cell receptor beta chain was carried out in a study of cytomegalovirus exposure and HLA in healthy donors. Regarding the study as a whole: TCR beta sequences reportedly predicted most subjects' HLA-A and HLA-B alleles accurately. Sequencing likely caused a cluster of highly shared sequence variants. Prior analysis indicated that the majority of TCR beta V segments exhibited productivity approximately 87% or approximately 30% of the time. A few of the chains that were CMV-associated were confirmed in vitro to be specific for CMV antigens.

This clone showed up just a few times. Its antigen is as yet unknown. Trimming cost V 2 bases and J 2 bases, with 10 bases left between them. The germline V gene has CDR1 SGHNT and CDR2 YENEEA. CDR3 length: 14 amino acids. 60 Vbeta and 13 Jbeta primers were used in PCR. Assay: immunoSEQ multiplex PCR; the TCRdb copy retains only in-frame clones and omits some. The sample consists of approximately 170,000 clones, roughly 81% of them appearing once. The TCR comes from a man aged 25-45 years in good health and CMV-seropositive. Sequences were obtained from PBMCs. V and J are TRBV11-3 and TRBJ2-7; D unresolved. The CDR3 bases are TGTGCCAGCAGCTTAAGTTTCCGGGCCTACGAGCAGTACTTC. Protein product: CASSLSFRAYEQYF.